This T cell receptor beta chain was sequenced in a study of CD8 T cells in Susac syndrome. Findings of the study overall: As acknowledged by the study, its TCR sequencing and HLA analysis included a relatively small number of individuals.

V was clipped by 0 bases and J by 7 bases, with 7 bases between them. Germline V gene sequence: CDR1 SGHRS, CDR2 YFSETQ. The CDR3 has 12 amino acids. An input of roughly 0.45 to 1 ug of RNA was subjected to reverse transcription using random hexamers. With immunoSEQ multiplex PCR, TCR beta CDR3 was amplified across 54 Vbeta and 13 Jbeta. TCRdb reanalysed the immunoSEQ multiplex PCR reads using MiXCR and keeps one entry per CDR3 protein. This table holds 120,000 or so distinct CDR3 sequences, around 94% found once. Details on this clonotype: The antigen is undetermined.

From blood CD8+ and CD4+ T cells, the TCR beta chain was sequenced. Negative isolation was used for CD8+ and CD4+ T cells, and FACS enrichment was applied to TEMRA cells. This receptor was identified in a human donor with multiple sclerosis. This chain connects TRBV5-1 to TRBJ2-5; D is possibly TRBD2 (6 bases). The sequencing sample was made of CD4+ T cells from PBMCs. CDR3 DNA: TGCGCCAGCAGCTTGGAGGAGGGGACCCAGTACTTC. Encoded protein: CASSLEEGTQYF.